These 13 T cell receptor beta chains were all obtained from the same sample, sequenced in a study of blood T cell repertoires in COVID-19. Assay: immunoSEQ multiplex PCR; the TCRdb copy retains only in-frame clones and omits some. The sample records about 180,000 clones, around 84% being singletons. The sample comprised PBMCs or T cells enriched from blood (not recorded which). All receptors derive from a man in his fifties who had recovered from COVID-19.

Only one count was recorded for this clone. J is TRBJ2-2 and V is TRBV29-1; D possibly corresponds to TRBD1 (5 bases). The CDR3 consists of 14 residues. The V gene lost 4 bases and the J gene lost 0 bases, with 9 bases spanning the gap. Germline V CDR1 and CDR2: SQVTM, ANQGSEA. The CDR3 spells CSVADRPNTGELFF. The CDR3, as DNA: TGCAGCGTTGCCGACAGACCGAACACCGGGGAGCTGTTTTTT.

The rearrangement uses TRBV13 and TRBJ2-1; 8 bases agree with TRBD2. Germline lookup yields CDR1 PRHDT and CDR2 FYEKMQ (reference sequence). With 0 bases clipped from V and 6 bases from J, the junction kept 7 bases outside the gene matches. CDR3 size: 16 residues. The CDR3 sequence: CASSLGLTGGSNEQFF. The DNA for the CDR3 is TGTGCCAGCAGCTTAGGCCTTACGGGGGGGAGCAATGAGCAGTTCTTC.

J is TRBJ1-2 and V is TRBV3-1 (or the pseudogene TRBV3-2); 10 positions agree with TRBD1. This CDR3 has 19 residues. The V segment lost 3 bases and the J segment 6 bases; nucleotides outside the gene matches: 19. Germline loops: CDR1 LGHDT, CDR2 YNNKEL (reference sequence). The CDR3 DNA is TGTGCCAGCAGCCATAGGCGAGTATCTGGGACAGGGGAGTCAGATGGCTACACCTTC. The encoded protein is CASSHRRVSGTGESDGYTF.

The V and J genes are TRBV9 and TRBJ1-1; 8 bases match TRBD1. The ends lost 3 bases at V and 11 bases at J; junction bases unmatched: 15. The CDR3 loop spans 15 amino acids. Germline assignment: CDR1 SGDLS and CDR2 YYNGEE. This CDR3 is CASSAPTGEDRGAFF. The CDR3 nucleotides are TGTGCCAGCAGCGCTCCGACAGGGGAAGACCGTGGCGCTTTCTTT.

The V and J genes are TRBV20-1 and TRBJ1-2; a possible D gene is TRBD1 (5 bases). Germline CDR1 DFQATT, CDR2 SNEGSKA (reference sequence). The CDR3 loop spans 15 amino acids. Trimming cost V 3 bases and J 5 bases, with 19 bases left between them. CDR3 sequence: CSASDPTAIPYGYTF. Here the CDR3 DNA reads TGCAGTGCTAGTGATCCGACAGCTATCCCATATGGCTACACCTTC.

V gene TRBV9 combines with J gene TRBJ2-1; weak D call: TRBD1 (6 bases). Deletions cut 0 bases from V and 9 bases from J, with 10 bases between. Looked up from germline, CDR1 is SGDLS and CDR2 is YYNGEE. This CDR3 is 13 amino acids long. CDR3 residues: CASSVEGDGEQFF. CDR3 nucleotides: TGTGCCAGCAGCGTAGAGGGGGACGGTGAGCAGTTCTTC.

The table lists this clone with a count of one. This chain links TRBV5-1 with TRBJ1-1; 9 bases align to TRBD1. Germline CDR1 and CDR2: SGHRS and YFSETQ. The CDR3 length is 16 residues. V lost 4 bases and J lost 4; bases outside the gene matches: 11. The CDR3 loop is CASSVGQGLMATEAFF. In DNA form, the CDR3 reads TGCGCCAGCAGCGTCGGACAGGGGCTAATGGCCACTGAAGCTTTCTTT.

The V gene is TRBV18, the J gene TRBJ2-7; 11 bases fit TRBD1. The CDR3 runs 15 residues. V shed 3 bases and J 5 bases; nucleotides not matched to a gene: 6. The germline V gene has CDR1 KGHSH and CDR2 LQKENI. The CDR3 nucleotides read TGTGCCAGCTCACCGCAGGGGACAGGGGGGAACGAGCAGTACTTC. Residues: CASSPQGTGGNEQYF.

The chain links TRBV30 to TRBJ1-2; TRBD1 might be the D (5 bases). Germline CDR1 GTSNPN, CDR2 SVGIG (reference sequence). The CDR3 extends over 14 amino acids. Trimming cost V 0 bases and J 6 bases, with 14 bases left between them. The CDR3 here is CAWSVTAILNGYTF. The DNA of the CDR3 is TGTGCCTGGAGTGTGACAGCAATTTTGAATGGCTACACCTTC.

This clone has only a few counts. The same CDR3 also results from other DNA sequences found in this sample. The chain has TRBV5-1 and TRBJ2-7; tentative D call: TRBD2 (5 bases). The germline V gene encodes CDR1 SGHRS and CDR2 YFSETQ. The CDR3 runs to 13 residues. The V end was cut by 4 bases, the J end by 1 base, with 9 bases between. CDR3 DNA: TGCGCCAGCAGCCCGGACTCGTCCTACGAGCAGTACTTC. Its protein is CASSPDSSYEQYF.

The chain couples TRBV7-6 to TRBJ2-5; perhaps TRBD2 as D (6 bases). Trimming stripped 3 bases from V and 5 bases from J, with 10 bases between. Germline assignment: CDR1 SGHVS and CDR2 FNYEAQ. The CDR3 sequence is 13 residues long. The CDR3 nucleotides read TGTGCCAGCAGCTTGGCGGGGCGGGAGACCCAGTACTTC. Residues: CASSLAGRETQYF.

This clone was recorded a few times. DNA for the CDR3: TGCGCCAGCAGTCATCGGGACAGGTCCTCAACTAATGAAAAACTGTTTTTT. This gives the protein CASSHRDRSSTNEKLFF. The chain carries TRBV23-1 and TRBJ1-4; 8 bases fit TRBD1. TRBV23-1 is classed as an ORF, of uncertain function. Trimming took 3 bases from V and 0 from J; bases not matched to a gene: 6. The CDR3 extends over 17 amino acids.

The genes are TRBV5-6 and TRBJ2-4, with D maybe TRBD1 (5 bases). Germline V lookup: CDR1 SGHDT, CDR2 YYEEEE. This CDR3 is 13 amino acids long. Trimming took 5 bases from V and 7 from J, leaving 13 bases between them. CDR3 nucleotides: TGTGCCAGCAGTGAAGGGGTGAGGAACATTCAGTACTTC. Encoded protein: CASSEGVRNIQYF.